A single sample is the source of the 15 T cell receptor beta chains below, sequenced in a study of PD-1 blockade in classical Hodgkin lymphoma. Relapse after autologous stem cell transplantation occurred in every patient, and brentuximab vedotin exposure varied. After thawing, PBMCs were subjected to magnetic negative selection to isolate CD8+ T cells. Produced via immunoSEQ multiplex PCR; TCRdb's table is partial and in-frame only. The table shows about 6,000 clones, with less than 55% occurring only once. This material consisted of CD8+ T cells from blood, taken at baseline. The receptors here all came from a human donor with classical Hodgkin lymphoma.

This clone was recorded a few times. The rearrangement uses TRBV7-9 and TRBJ2-7; 8 bases line up with TRBD1. The CDR3 has 14 residues. Germline V gives CDR1 SEHNR, CDR2 FQNEAQ (reference sequence). The V segment lost 5 bases and the J segment 2 bases; nucleotides outside the gene matches: 5. The DNA for the CDR3 is TGTGCCAGCAGCCAAGGGACAGGCCCCTACGAGCAGTACTTC. Encoded protein: CASSQGTGPYEQYF.

This chain joins TRBV19 and TRBJ2-1; the match to TRBD2 covers 8 bases. The V segment lost 4 bases and the J segment 9 bases; nucleotides outside the gene matches: 5. In germline, CDR1 is LNHDA, CDR2 SQIVND (reference sequence). The CDR3 has 13 residues. The CDR3 bases are TGTGCCAGTAGTAGCGGGAGGTCCAGTGAGCAGTTCTTC. Translating gives CASSSGRSSEQFF.

V and J are TRBV13 and TRBJ1-2; possible D gene TRBD1, 5 bases. V was clipped by 5 bases and J by 6 bases, with 16 bases between them. Germline loops: CDR1 PRHDT, CDR2 FYEKMQ (reference sequence). This CDR3 has 14 residues. CDR3 sequence: CASSHARRGDGYTF. In DNA, the CDR3 is TGTGCCAGCAGCCACGCCCGGAGAGGGGATGGCTACACCTTC.

This clone was found once. The rearrangement joins TRBV4-2 to TRBJ1-3, with D unresolved. The CDR3 has 17 amino acids. Germline V gene sequence: CDR1 LGHNA, CDR2 YNFKEQ. Trimming shortened V by 1 base and J by 2 bases, and 15 bases separated the two germline ends. This chain's CDR3 is CASSQGVEDLAGNTIYF. In DNA form, the CDR3 reads TGTGCCAGCAGCCAAGGCGTCGAGGACTTGGCTGGAAACACCATATATTTT.

This chain connects TRBV5-8 to TRBJ1-2, with D uncertain. Germline V gene lookup returns CDR1 SGHTS and CDR2 YDEGEE. V was trimmed by 3 bases and J by 8 bases, leaving 14 bases between them. The CDR3 totals 13 residues. CDR3 coding DNA: TGTGCCAGCAGCTCTGTGACCGCTTTCGGCTACACCTTC. As protein: CASSSVTAFGYTF.

This clone has a handful of counts. The CDR3 loop is CASSQTSKGDGESDYGYTF. The DNA for the CDR3 is TGTGCCAGCAGCCAGACTTCCAAAGGGGATGGGGAATCCGACTATGGCTACACCTTC. The genes are TRBV27 and TRBJ1-2; maybe TRBD1 (5 bases). Germline CDR1 reads MNHEY; CDR2 reads SMNVEV (reference sequence). This CDR3 contains 19 residues. The ends were cut back, 6 bases at V and 3 bases at J, with 29 bases in the middle.

V usage is TRBV30 and J usage is TRBJ2-2, with 8 nucleotides matching TRBD2. Germline loops: CDR1 GTSNPN, CDR2 SVGIG (reference sequence). V was pared by 0 bases and J by 4 bases, with 7 bases of the junction left unmatched. The CDR3 is made up of 16 amino acids. The CDR3 coding sequence is TGTGCCTGGAGTGTAATCGGGGCGGGAGGCACCGGGGAGCTGTTTTTT. It yields the protein CAWSVIGAGGTGELFF.

The J gene is TRBJ2-7, the V gene TRBV6-6, with D possibly being TRBD1 (6 bases). Germline V gives CDR1 MNHNY, CDR2 SVGAGI (reference sequence). Deletions cut 2 bases from V and 4 bases from J, with 12 bases between. The length of the CDR3 is 14 residues. The CDR3 loop reads CASSYLGQTYEQYF. For the CDR3, the DNA is TGTGCCAGCAGTTACCTCGGACAGACATACGAGCAGTACTTC.

This clone appeared a few times. The genes are TRBV5-4 and TRBJ2-7, with D perhaps matching TRBD1 or TRBD2 (5 bases each). Germline V gene data show CDR1 as SGHNT and CDR2 as YYREEE (reference sequence). The CDR3 is 17 amino acids. With 0 bases removed from V and 0 bases from J, the gap between germline ends came to 16 bases. The CDR3 DNA reads as TGTGCCAGCAGCTTGGGATGGGAGCAGGGACCCTCCTACGAGCAGTACTTC. This translates into CASSLGWEQGPSYEQYF.

This clone ranks as large (0.1 to 1%). The gene calls are TRBV12-5 and TRBJ2-3, with D perhaps TRBD2 (6 bases). The V gene's germline CDR1 is LGHNT and CDR2 FRNRAP. The CDR3 totals 13 residues. V was cut by 4 bases and J by 6 bases, with 11 bases left in between. DNA for the CDR3: TGTGCTAGTGGTTCCAACCTAGCGGATACGCAGTATTTT. As protein: CASGSNLADTQYF.

V and J are TRBV2 and TRBJ2-6; perhaps TRBD2 as D (5 bases). Trimming pared 0 bases from V and 4 bases from J, leaving 10 bases between. The CDR3 has 16 residues. Germline CDR1 and CDR2: SNHLY and FYNNEI. The CDR3 coding sequence is TGTGCCAGCAGTGAAGCCCCGGGGTTGGGGGCCAACGTCCTGACTTTC. This sequence encodes CASSEAPGLGANVLTF.

Worth noting for this clone: The junction differs from germline at one of its ends, possibly a read error. The V call is TRBV4-2, the J call TRBJ1-2; possible D gene TRBD1, 5 bases. CDR1 and CDR2 (germline): LGHNA, YNFKEQ. This CDR3 has 11 residues. The CDR3 nucleotides are TGTGCCAGCAACCAAGGGGATGGCTACACCTTC. Its protein product is CASNQGDGYTF.

This chain connects TRBV11-2 to TRBJ2-1; 10 bases map to TRBD2. The V gene's germline CDR1 is SGHAT and CDR2 FQNNGV. The CDR3 spans 15 residues. With 5 bases clipped from V and 6 bases from J, the junction kept 7 bases outside the gene matches. This chain's CDR3 is CASSGGGTSANEQFF. The CDR3 bases are TGTGCCAGCAGCGGGGGGGGGACTAGCGCCAATGAGCAGTTCTTC.

A note on this clone: Since a much larger clone is just one base distant, this may be a read error. The chain recombines TRBV5-1 with TRBJ2-1, with 7 bases lining up with TRBD1. The length of the CDR3 is 13 residues. In germline, CDR1 is SGHRS, CDR2 YFSETQ. The CDR3 DNA reads TGTGCCAGCAGCTGGGGGACAGTGAATGAGCAGTTCTTC. Translated, it gives CASSWGTVNEQFF.

The V and J genes are TRBV2 and TRBJ2-7, with 7 bases lining up with TRBD1. V lost 5 bases and J lost 4; bases outside the gene matches: 8. Germline values: CDR1 SNHLY, CDR2 FYNNEI. The length of the CDR3 is 14 residues. DNA for the CDR3: TGTGCCAGCAGTACGGGACAGCAATATTACGAGCAGTACTTC. Translating it yields CASSTGQQYYEQYF.